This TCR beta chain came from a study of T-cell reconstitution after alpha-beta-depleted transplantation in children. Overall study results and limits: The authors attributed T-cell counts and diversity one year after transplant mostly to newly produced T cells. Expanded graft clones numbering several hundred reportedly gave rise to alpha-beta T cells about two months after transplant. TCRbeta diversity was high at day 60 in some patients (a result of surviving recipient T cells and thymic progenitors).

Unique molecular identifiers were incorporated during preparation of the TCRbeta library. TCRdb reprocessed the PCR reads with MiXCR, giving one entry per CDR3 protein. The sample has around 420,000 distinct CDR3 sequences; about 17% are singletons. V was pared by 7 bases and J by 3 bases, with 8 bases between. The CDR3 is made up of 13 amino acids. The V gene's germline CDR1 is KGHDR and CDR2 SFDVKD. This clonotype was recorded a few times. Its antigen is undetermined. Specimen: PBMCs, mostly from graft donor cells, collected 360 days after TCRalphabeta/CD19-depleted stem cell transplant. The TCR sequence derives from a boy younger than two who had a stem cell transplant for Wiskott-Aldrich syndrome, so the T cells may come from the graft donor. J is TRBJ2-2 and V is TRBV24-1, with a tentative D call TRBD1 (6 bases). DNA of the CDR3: TGTGCCACCAGAGACAGGTACACCGGGGAGCTGTTTTTT. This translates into CATRDRYTGELFF.